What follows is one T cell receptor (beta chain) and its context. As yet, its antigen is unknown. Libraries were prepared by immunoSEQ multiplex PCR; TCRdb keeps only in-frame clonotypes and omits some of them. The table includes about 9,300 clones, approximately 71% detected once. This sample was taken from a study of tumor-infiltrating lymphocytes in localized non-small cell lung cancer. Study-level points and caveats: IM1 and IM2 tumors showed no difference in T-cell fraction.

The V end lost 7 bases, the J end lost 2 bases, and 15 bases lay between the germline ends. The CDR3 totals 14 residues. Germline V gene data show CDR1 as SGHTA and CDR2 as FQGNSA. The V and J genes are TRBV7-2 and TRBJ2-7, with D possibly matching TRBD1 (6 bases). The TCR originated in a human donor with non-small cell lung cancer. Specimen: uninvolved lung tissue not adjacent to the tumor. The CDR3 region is CASTSNRVAYEQYF. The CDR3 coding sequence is TGTGCCAGCACCTCCAACAGGGTAGCCTACGAGCAGTACTTC.